This TCR beta chain was obtained from a study of PD-1 blockade in classical Hodgkin lymphoma. Study-level points and caveats: Reported findings placed baseline TCR diversity lower in newly diagnosed patients (compared with healthy donors).

Time point of the sample: newly diagnosed, previously untreated cHL patient sample. Serving as comparison were PBMCs from newly diagnosed, untreated classical Hodgkin lymphoma, which were sequenced alongside the relapsed/refractory trial patients. To note about this clone: Its target is unknown.

Some clones are missing from TCRdb's copy, which holds only in-frame ones; the method was immunoSEQ multiplex PCR. The table records 15,000 to 20,000 clones, around 87% of them present only once. This TCR was sampled from a human donor with classical Hodgkin lymphoma. Sample: peripheral blood mononuclear cells (PBMCs).

CDR3 loop: CASSSVGTSGRGTGELFF. The DNA for the CDR3 is TGCGCCAGCAGCTCGGTTGGGACTAGCGGGAGAGGCACCGGGGAGCTGTTTTTT. The chain joins TRBV5-1 to TRBJ2-2; 14 bases match TRBD2. Unmatched junction bases numbered 8, after V lost 3 bases and J lost 4 bases. CDR3 length equals 18 residues. Germline loops: CDR1 SGHRS, CDR2 YFSETQ.